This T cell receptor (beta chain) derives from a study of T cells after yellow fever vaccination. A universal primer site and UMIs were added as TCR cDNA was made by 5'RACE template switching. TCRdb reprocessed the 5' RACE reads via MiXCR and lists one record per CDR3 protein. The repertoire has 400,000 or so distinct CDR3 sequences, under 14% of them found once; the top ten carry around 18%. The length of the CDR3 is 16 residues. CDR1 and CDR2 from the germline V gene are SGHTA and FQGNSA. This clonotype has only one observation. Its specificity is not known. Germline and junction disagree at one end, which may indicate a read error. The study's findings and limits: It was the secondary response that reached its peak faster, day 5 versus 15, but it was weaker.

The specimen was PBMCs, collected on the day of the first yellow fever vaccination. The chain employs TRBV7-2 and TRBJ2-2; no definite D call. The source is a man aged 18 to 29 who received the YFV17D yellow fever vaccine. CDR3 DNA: TGTGTCAGCAGCTTACGGCAACTCGCGAACACCGGGGAGCTGTTTTTT. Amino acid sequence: CVSSLRQLANTGELFF.